A single sample is the source of the 30 T cell receptor beta chains below, sequenced in a study of T cells in Graves' hyperthyroidism and ophthalmopathy. RNA transcripts provided the source from which TCR beta CDR3 regions were amplified. Primed by the HTBI set, a first-round RT-PCR was run on the TCR CDR3. TCRdb re-called the multiplex PCR reads with MiXCR, one entry per CDR3 protein. The repertoire holds about 360,000 distinct CDR3 sequences, with approximately 13% as singletons. The sequencing sample was made of blood. The receptors derive from a young woman with Graves' hyperthyroidism.

The chain uses TRBV27 and TRBJ2-7; D remains unclear. V lost 3 bases and J lost 6, with 21 bases in between. The CDR3 sequence is 16 residues long. The germline gives CDR1 MNHEY, CDR2 SMNVEV (reference sequence). CDR3 bases: TGTGCCAGCAGTTTCTCTGCACCCTGGAGTTCCGGCGAGCAGTACTTC. Its translation is CASSFSAPWSSGEQYF.

The J gene is TRBJ2-3, the V gene TRBV5-1; the match to TRBD2 covers 12 bases. Germline V gene sequence: CDR1 SGHRS, CDR2 YFSETQ. V was pared by 5 bases and J by 5 bases, with 6 bases of the junction left unmatched. This CDR3 region has 15 residues. For the CDR3, the DNA is TGCGCCAGCAGGACTAGCGGGAGTCTCGGAGATACGCAGTATTTT. Protein product: CASRTSGSLGDTQYF.

The sample holds many counts of this clonotype. The chain has TRBV2 and TRBJ1-1, with D uncertain. CDR1 is SNHLY, CDR2 FYNNEI, per germline. V lost 4 bases to trimming and J lost 1 base, with 7 bases between them. This CDR3 region has 13 residues. The CDR3 DNA is TGTGCCAGCAGTGGGGCAGAGAACACTGAAGCTTTCTTT. It encodes CASSGAENTEAFF.

This clonotype was picked up many times. V gene TRBV10-3 combines with J gene TRBJ1-3; D is unresolved. Germline CDR1 is ENHRY and CDR2 is SYGVKD. Deletions cut 6 bases from V and 3 bases from J, with 6 bases between. This CDR3 is 12 amino acids long. CDR3 amino acids: CAISPLGNTIYF. The CDR3 region has the DNA TGTGCCATCAGCCCGCTTGGAAACACCATATATTTT.

This clonotype has more than one count but fewer than ten. The V call is TRBV9, the J call TRBJ1-6; TRBD1 aligns across 7 bases. The CDR3 consists of 15 residues. Germline V gene lookup returns CDR1 SGDLS and CDR2 YYNGEE. The ends lost 4 bases at V and 9 bases at J; junction bases unmatched: 10. The CDR3 DNA is TGTGCCAGCAGCTTCGGACAGGAGCACGGTTCACCCCTCCACTTT. Amino acid sequence: CASSFGQEHGSPLHF.

In the case of this clonotype: This CDR3 is missing its conserved last phenylalanine or tryptophan, likely due to a read error. CDR3 sequence: CASGQRNEKLFL. DNA of the CDR3: TGTGCCAGCGGACAGAGAAATGAAAAACTGTTTTTA. The V call is TRBV10-2, the J call TRBJ1-4; D possibly corresponds to TRBD1 (6 bases). CDR3 length equals 12 residues. Germline loops: CDR1 WSHSY, CDR2 SAAADI.

This clonotype was observed many times. The chain is built from TRBV5-5 and TRBJ2-7; D possibly matches TRBD1 or TRBD2 (5 bases each). Trimming stripped 4 bases from V and 0 bases from J, with 35 bases between. Germline V CDR1 and CDR2: SGHKS, YYEKEE (reference sequence). The CDR3 is 22 amino acids. The CDR3 coding sequence is TGTGCCAGCAGCACCCGGGACGGGGAGTTCCGGGACCGGATTTACGGCTCCTACGAGCAGTACTTC. Encoded protein: CASSTRDGEFRDRIYGSYEQYF.

This clonotype was observed at least ten times. The chain employs TRBV7-2 and TRBJ2-7; perhaps D is TRBD1 or TRBD2 (5 bases each). Trimming shortened V by 6 bases and J by 9 bases, and 21 bases separated the two germline ends. The CDR3 is 14 residues long. CDR1 is SGHTA and CDR2 is FQGNSA in the germline V gene. In DNA, the CDR3 is TGTGCCAGCAGTCCCGGGACGGGGCTACGGGGGCAGTACTTC. As protein: CASSPGTGLRGQYF.

This clonotype was observed many times. The V and J genes are TRBV7-9 and TRBJ2-3, with D possibly TRBD2 on 6 matching bases. Germline V gene sequence: CDR1 SEHNR, CDR2 FQNEAQ (reference sequence). V lost 4 bases to trimming and J lost 3 bases, with 11 bases between them. The CDR3 spans 14 residues. In DNA, the CDR3 is TGTGCCAGCAGCTCCGCGGGAAGGACAGATACGCAGTATTTT. Translated: CASSSAGRTDTQYF.

This clonotype has ten or more counts. V usage is TRBV15 and J usage is TRBJ1-1; D gene uncertain. This CDR3 comprises 16 residues. Germline CDR1 LNHNV, CDR2 YYDKDF (reference sequence). The V end lost 0 bases, the J end lost 0 bases, and 11 bases lay between the germline ends. DNA of the CDR3: TGTGCCACCAGCAGAGATCATGGGAATATGAACACTGAAGCTTTCTTT. Its protein product is CATSRDHGNMNTEAFF.

This chain joins TRBV5-5 and TRBJ1-1; 8 positions agree with TRBD1. The CDR3 is 16 residues long. V gave up 0 bases and J gave up 3 bases; unmatched junction bases: 7. Germline CDR1 reads SGHKS; CDR2 reads YYEKEE (reference sequence). The CDR3, as DNA: TGTGCCAGCAGCTTGGGTTTTCAGGGGGCACACACTGAAGCTTTCTTT. Translating gives CASSLGFQGAHTEAFF.

In regard to this clonotype: An end of the junction does not agree with germline; a read error may underlie this. J is TRBJ2-7 and V is TRBV27, with 10 bases matching TRBD2. The germline V gene encodes CDR1 MNHEY and CDR2 SMNVEV (reference sequence). The CDR3 runs 14 residues. Here the CDR3 DNA reads TGTGCCAGCAGTTCTTCCACCGGGACTAGCGAAGTAGTATTC. It translates to CASSSSTGTSEVVF.

Many counts were recorded for this clonotype. For the CDR3, the DNA is TGTGCCAGCAGTGAACAATCGAGGGGCTACACCTTC. It translates to CASSEQSRGYTF. The chain is built from TRBV12-3 or TRBV12-4 and TRBJ1-2, with D hard to call. V was pared by 5 bases and J by 8 bases, with 12 bases between. The CDR3 contains 12 residues.

This rearrangement joins TRBV5-4 to TRBJ1-1, with 7 bases fitting TRBD1. Trimming at V came to 4 bases and at J to 7 bases, leaving 10 bases not matched to a gene. The V gene's germline CDR1 is SGHNT and CDR2 YYREEE (reference sequence). The CDR3 extends over 14 amino acids. CDR3 in DNA: TGTGCCAGCAGCACCCCAGGGGGGTCCGATGAAGCTTTCTTT. Translated: CASSTPGGSDEAFF.

This clonotype appeared a few times. This rearrangement joins TRBV5-1 to TRBJ1-2; possible D gene TRBD1, 5 bases. Germline CDR1 is SGHRS and CDR2 is YFSETQ. This CDR3 is 13 amino acids long. V lost 0 bases to trimming and J lost 8 bases, with 11 bases between them. CDR3 in DNA: TGCGCCAGCAGCTTGGAACTGGCAGGGGGCTACACCTTC. It is translated as CASSLELAGGYTF.

This clonotype was observed a handful of times. The chain recombines TRBV13 with TRBJ2-7, with D maybe TRBD2 (6 bases). The germline V gene has CDR1 PRHDT and CDR2 FYEKMQ (reference sequence). The CDR3 is 14 amino acids. The V and J ends lost 6 bases and 5 bases respectively, with 17 bases between them. The CDR3 DNA reads as TGTGCCAGCAGTTTGTTAGCGGACCACCACGAGCAGTACTTC. As protein: CASSLLADHHEQYF.

This clonotype was seen many times. The chain combines TRBV28 with TRBJ1-4, with D unresolved. The V end was cut by 3 bases, the J end by 0 bases, with 17 bases between. The CDR3 is 18 residues long. Germline V gene data show CDR1 as MDHEN and CDR2 as SYDVKM. CDR3 nucleotides: TGTGCCAGCAGTTTGGTAGGGAGGGCTGGTGCAACTAATGAAAAACTGTTTTTT. Its protein product is CASSLVGRAGATNEKLFF.

This chain connects TRBV29-1 to TRBJ2-3; 12 nucleotides line up with TRBD1. J lost 2 bases, V lost 5 bases, and 11 bases had no gene match. Per germline, CDR1 SQVTM and CDR2 ANQGSEA. The CDR3 extends over 17 amino acids. CDR3 DNA sequence: TGCAGCGTTAGGGACAGGGGGCCGATTTCATCCACAGATACGCAGTATTTT. Its protein is CSVRDRGPISSTDTQYF.

Comments on this clonotype: The conserved final phenylalanine or tryptophan is absent from the CDR3, which likely points to a read error. The chain recombines TRBV2 with TRBJ1-1, with no clear D. The V end was cut by 6 bases, the J end by 0 bases, with 8 bases between. Germline values: CDR1 SNHLY, CDR2 FYNNEI. The length of the CDR3 is 13 residues. CDR3: CASSPGLNTEAFL. The CDR3 DNA follows: TGTGCCAGCAGCCCTGGGCTGAACACTGAAGCTTTCCTT.

The chain is built from TRBV15 and TRBJ2-7; 9 bases map to TRBD1. This CDR3 spans 16 amino acids. Looked up from germline, CDR1 is LNHNV and CDR2 is YYDKDF (reference sequence). The trim removed 0 bases at V and 2 bases at J, leaving 5 bases unmatched. The CDR3 reads CATSRDTTGGTYEQYF. The DNA of the CDR3 is TGTGCCACCAGCAGAGACACGACAGGGGGGACCTACGAGCAGTACTTC.

Many counts were recorded for this clonotype. The chain carries TRBV12-3 or TRBV12-4 and TRBJ1-4; unclear D gene. V gave up 3 bases and J gave up 5 bases, with 13 bases separating them. The CDR3 loop spans 15 amino acids. The CDR3 sequence: CASSFLQGRNEKLFF. The DNA of the CDR3 is TGTGCCAGCAGTTTTCTACAAGGGAGAAATGAAAAACTGTTTTTT.

This clonotype was seen ten or more times. The chain carries TRBV20-1 and TRBJ1-2; no clear D gene. V was cut by 0 bases and J by 8 bases, with 7 bases left in between. Germline V CDR1 and CDR2: DFQATT, SNEGSKA (reference sequence). This CDR3 is built from 11 residues. The CDR3 loop reads CSARDTPGYTF. As DNA, the CDR3 is TGCAGTGCTAGAGATACACCCGGCTACACCTTC.

This clonotype was observed many times. J is TRBJ2-2 and V is TRBV4-3; TRBD2 matches at 8 bases. The CDR3 extends over 17 amino acids. The V gene's germline CDR1 is LGHNA and CDR2 YSLEER. V was pared by 0 bases and J by 5 bases, with 8 bases of the junction left unmatched. For the CDR3, the DNA is TGCGCCAGCAGCCAAGATAACAGCGGGAGAAGAACCGGGGAGCTGTTTTTT. It yields the protein CASSQDNSGRRTGELFF.

This clonotype was detected only a few times. The chain employs TRBV4-1 and TRBJ2-5; the D gene could be TRBD1 or TRBD2 (6 bases each). Germline loops: CDR1 MGHRA, CDR2 YSYEKL. With 1 base removed from V and 0 bases from J, the gap between germline ends came to 15 bases. This CDR3 is 17 amino acids long. The CDR3 loop reads CASSQGRGGTNQETQYF. CDR3 DNA: TGCGCCAGCAGCCAAGGTAGAGGGGGGACAAACCAAGAGACCCAGTACTTC.

This clonotype was found many times. The genes are TRBV24-1 and TRBJ2-2; unclear D gene. This CDR3 is 14 amino acids long. CDR1 and CDR2 from the germline V gene are KGHDR and SFDVKD. Between the trimmed V and J ends, which lost 6 bases and 0 bases, there was a span of 7 bases. CDR3 region: CATSQTPNTGELFF. The CDR3 region has the DNA TGTGCCACCAGTCAAACACCGAACACCGGGGAGCTGTTTTTT.

The CDR3 coding sequence is TGTGCCAGCAGTTTAGCCAGGGAGAACCTAGAGGGCAATCAGCCCCAGCATTTT. Protein sequence: CASSLARENLEGNQPQHF. The genes are TRBV12-3 or TRBV12-4 and TRBJ1-5, with D perhaps matching TRBD1 (5 bases). CDR3 length: 18 amino acids. V lost 0 bases and J lost 2, with 17 bases in between.

This chain joins TRBV4-3 and TRBJ2-7, with D uncertain. Trimming removed 3 bases from V and 5 bases from J, with 17 bases in between. This CDR3 region has 15 residues. In germline, CDR1 is LGHNA, CDR2 YSLEER. The CDR3 loop is CASSHSETRFDEQYF. CDR3 DNA: TGCGCCAGCAGCCACTCTGAGACAAGGTTTGACGAGCAGTACTTC.

This clonotype came up many times. The gene calls are TRBV25-1 and TRBJ1-5; 7 nucleotides align to TRBD1. Trimming cost V 1 base and J 4 bases; bases outside gene matches: 7. The CDR3 spans 16 residues. Germline V gene data show CDR1 as MGHDK and CDR2 as SYGVNS. Here the CDR3 reads CASSEWKGQRNQPQHF. CDR3 bases: TGTGCCAGCAGTGAATGGAAGGGACAGAGGAATCAGCCCCAGCATTTT.

In this sample, this clonotype turned up many times. V and J are TRBV6-2 or TRBV6-3 and TRBJ2-6; TRBD1 matches at 7 bases. Germline assignment: CDR1 MNHEY and CDR2 SVGEGT. The CDR3 is 15 residues long. J gave up 4 bases and V 6 bases, and 6 bases lay outside the gene matches. The CDR3 here is CASSSGGTGANVLTF. In DNA form, the CDR3 reads TGTGCCAGCAGCTCAGGGGGAACGGGGGCCAACGTCCTGACTTTC.

The J gene is TRBJ2-7, the V gene TRBV7-9; TRBD1 matches at 8 bases. V trimming: 1 base; J trimming: 1 base; junction bases outside the gene matches: 6. Germline V gene lookup returns CDR1 SEHNR and CDR2 FQNEAQ (reference sequence). There are 16 residues in the CDR3. The CDR3 nucleotides are TGTGCCAGCAGCTTAGAGAGGGGACAGGAGTCCTACGAGCAGTACTTC. Its translation is CASSLERGQESYEQYF.